This T cell receptor beta chain was captured in a study of PD-L1 blockade in urothelial cancer. Study at large: Once treatment had started, blood was analyzed at 3 weeks (second dose) and again at 6 weeks.

This clone has only one observation. The assay was immunoSEQ multiplex PCR, and TCRdb's table has in-frame clones only and misses some. The data hold about 88,000 clones, with roughly nine tenths observed a single time. Each patient presented with locally advanced or metastatic urothelial carcinoma. The CDR3 runs 14 residues. The germline V gene has CDR1 SGHAT and CDR2 FQNNGV. Deletions cut 6 bases from V and 14 bases from J, with 24 bases between. This chain uses TRBV11-2 with TRBJ2-3; D might be TRBD2 (5 bases). Sequences were derived from PBMCs, sampled around atezolizumab (anti-PD-L1) treatment. The source of this sequence is a man in his 60s with urothelial cancer. CDR3 region: CASRIALGYLCGYF. For the CDR3, the DNA is TGTGCCAGCAGGATAGCGTTGGGTTACCTCTGTGGGTATTTT.